Shown below are 23 T cell receptor beta chains from a single sample sequenced in a study of regulatory T cells in long-lasting Graves disease. Regarding time point: newly diagnosed GD, antithyroid drugs for less than 3 months. Following extraction of RNA from PBMCs, that RNA was used to make the TCR library. HTBI primers from iRepertoire and Arm-PCR of CDR3 regions yielded the TCR beta libraries. TCRdb reanalysed the multiplex PCR reads using MiXCR and keeps one entry per CDR3 protein. The data show about 470,000 distinct CDR3 sequences, approximately 15% seen once. This sample also belongs to another study, concerning T cells in Graves' hyperthyroidism and ophthalmopathy.

The source was peripheral blood mononuclear cells (PBMCs), collected at new diagnosis, from a patient treated with antithyroid drugs. Receptor source: a woman aged 25 to 45 with Graves disease.

This clonotype was counted many times. The chain is built from TRBV2 and TRBJ1-5; TRBD1 matches 8 bases. With 6 bases clipped from V and 7 bases from J, the junction kept 8 bases outside the gene matches. The germline CDR1 and CDR2 sequences are SNHLY and FYNNEI. This CDR3 comprises 14 residues. CDR3 sequence reads: CASRAGQGGQPQHF. CDR3 in DNA: TGTGCCAGCAGGGCTGGACAGGGAGGGCAGCCCCAGCATTTT.

This chain uses TRBV28 with TRBJ2-7; the match to TRBD2 covers 7 bases. This CDR3 contains 16 residues. J was trimmed by 7 bases and V by 6 bases; bases with no gene match: 18. Germline V gene lookup returns CDR1 MDHEN and CDR2 SYDVKM. CDR3 coding DNA: TGTGCCAGCAGCCGTACCCAAGGGACGGGACTACCGGAGCAGTACTTC. It encodes CASSRTQGTGLPEQYF.

This chain connects TRBV24-1 to TRBJ1-1; 12 bases are a match to TRBD1. J was trimmed by 10 bases and V by 5 bases; bases with no gene match: 10. Germline V CDR1 and CDR2: KGHDR, SFDVKD. The CDR3 has 15 amino acids. The CDR3 DNA reads as TGTGCCACCAGTGCCGGGACAGGGGGCTCCCCTCCAGCTTTCTTT. Its translation: CATSAGTGGSPPAFF.

V and J are TRBV5-1 and TRBJ1-6; 7 bases match TRBD1. The CDR3 covers 15 residues. After removal of 0 bases from V and 7 bases from J, the junction contained 4 bases not matched to a gene. Germline loops: CDR1 SGHRS, CDR2 YFSETQ. The CDR3: CASSLAVQGNSPLHF. In nucleotides, the CDR3 is TGCGCCAGCAGCTTGGCCGTACAGGGGAATTCACCCCTCCACTTT.

This clonotype was observed a handful of times. The chain recombines TRBV4-1 with TRBJ1-2, with D hard to call. Trimming cost V 2 bases and J 6 bases, with 16 bases left between them. The length of the CDR3 is 15 residues. Per the germline V gene, CDR1 is MGHRA and CDR2 is YSYEKL. The CDR3 is CASSQSRTGDDGYTF. As DNA, the CDR3 is TGCGCCAGCAGCCAATCTCGGACGGGTGACGATGGCTACACCTTC.

The rearrangement links TRBV6-1 to TRBJ1-5; D is ambiguous. Germline V gene data show CDR1 as MNHNS and CDR2 as SASEGT. The CDR3 runs to 11 residues. V dropped 7 bases and J dropped 9 bases, with 10 bases sitting between them. The CDR3 DNA is TGTGCCAGCACCGAAGGGCCGCCCCAGCATTTT. It is translated as CASTEGPPQHF.

The J gene is TRBJ2-2, the V gene TRBV28; maybe TRBD1 (5 bases). Looked up from germline, CDR1 is MDHEN and CDR2 is SYDVKM. Trimming cost V 5 bases and J 8 bases, with 9 bases left between them. The CDR3 is 12 amino acids. CDR3 nucleotides: TGTGCCAGCAGTAGGGGTAGGGGGGAGCTGTTTTTT. This sequence encodes CASSRGRGELFF.

The chain joins TRBV28 to TRBJ1-5, with 7 bases aligning to TRBD1. With V trimmed by 3 bases and J by 1 base, 3 bases remained unmatched. The length of the CDR3 is 15 residues. Looked up from germline, CDR1 is MDHEN and CDR2 is SYDVKM. CDR3 sequence (DNA): TGTGCCAGCAGTTTGTGGGACAGAAGCAATCAGCCCCAGCATTTT. It encodes CASSLWDRSNQPQHF.

This clonotype was counted a few times. This chain connects TRBV25-1 to TRBJ2-1, with D perhaps being TRBD1 or TRBD2 (5 bases each). CDR1 is MGHDK, CDR2 SYGVNS, per germline. The CDR3 is made up of 14 amino acids. Trimming cost V 2 bases and J 6 bases, with 11 bases left between them. The CDR3 DNA reads TGTGCCAGCAGTGAAACCGGGGCCATCAATGAGCAGTTCTTC. As protein: CASSETGAINEQFF.

In this sample, this clonotype turned up many times. V gene TRBV12-3 or TRBV12-4 combines with J gene TRBJ2-1, with no clear D. The CDR3 spans 15 residues. V was trimmed by 4 bases and J by 3 bases, leaving 13 bases between them. The CDR3 region is CASSYGPQNYNEQFF. In DNA form, the CDR3 reads TGTGCCAGCAGTTACGGACCCCAAAACTACAATGAGCAGTTCTTC.

The rearrangement uses TRBV2 and TRBJ2-5; the match to TRBD2 covers 13 bases. CDR1 is SNHLY, CDR2 FYNNEI, per germline. The ends lost 4 bases at V and 5 bases at J; junction bases unmatched: 25. The CDR3 length is 22 residues. The CDR3: CASSGWISAELAGGPRRETQYF. CDR3 DNA sequence: TGTGCCAGCAGTGGATGGATCAGCGCTGAACTAGCGGGAGGGCCCCGGAGGGAGACCCAGTACTTC.

There are many counts of this clonotype. As DNA, the CDR3 is TGTGCCAGCAGTGAACTAGCGGACCAAGAGACCCAGTACTTC. Translating gives CASSELADQETQYF. J is TRBJ2-5 and V is TRBV6-1, with TRBD2 matching over 7 bases. The junction had 0 bases not matched to a gene; V was cut back by 2 bases and J by 0 bases. The length of the CDR3 is 14 residues. The germline V gene encodes CDR1 MNHNS and CDR2 SASEGT.

The V gene is TRBV19, the J gene TRBJ2-1; a weak D match, TRBD2 (6 bases). Trimming stripped 1 base from V and 6 bases from J, with 13 bases between. CDR3 size: 15 residues. Germline CDR1 LNHDA, CDR2 SQIVND (reference sequence). The CDR3 coding sequence is TGTGCCAGTAGTATAGCAGGCAGGGAGGTCAATGAGCAGTTCTTC. Its protein is CASSIAGREVNEQFF.

The chain recombines TRBV3-1 with TRBJ2-7, with D maybe TRBD2 (5 bases). This CDR3 contains 16 residues. The ends were cut back, 4 bases at V and 0 bases at J, with 16 bases in the middle. The germline V gene encodes CDR1 LGHDT and CDR2 YNNKEL (reference sequence). The CDR3 DNA follows: TGTGCCAGCAGCCCCGGAATAGCGATTAGCTCCTACGAGCAGTACTTC. The encoded protein is CASSPGIAISSYEQYF.

The gene calls are TRBV29-1 and TRBJ2-2; 7 bases are shared with TRBD1. The CDR3 length is 14 residues. Germline CDR1 and CDR2: SQVTM and ANQGSEA. The V and J ends lost 0 bases and 5 bases, in that order; junction bases with no gene match: 3. The CDR3 protein is CSVEEWDSTGELFF. The CDR3 DNA follows: TGCAGCGTTGAAGAGTGGGACAGTACCGGGGAGCTGTTTTTT.

This clonotype was seen many times. This clone may be a read error of a much larger clone one base away. V usage is TRBV12-3 or TRBV12-4 and J usage is TRBJ2-1; the match to TRBD2 covers 10 bases. CDR3 length equals 15 residues. Trimming removed 6 bases from V and 1 base from J; junction bases left unmatched: 3. DNA for the CDR3: TGTGCCAGCAGCCGAGCGGGAGGGTCCTACAATGAGCAGTTCTTC. This encodes CASSRAGGSYNEQFF.

This clonotype was seen at least ten times. The chain couples TRBV5-1 to TRBJ2-3; D perhaps matches TRBD1 (6 bases). Germline V gene lookup returns CDR1 SGHRS and CDR2 YFSETQ. CDR3 length: 14 residues. The ends were cut back, 3 bases at V and 4 bases at J, with 12 bases in the middle. DNA of the CDR3: TGCGCCAGCAGCTACTACAGGGACCCAGATACGCAGTATTTT. Amino acid sequence: CASSYYRDPDTQYF.

This clonotype was found many times. This chain connects TRBV7-9 to TRBJ2-1; D perhaps matches TRBD2 (6 bases). CDR3 length: 17 residues. From germline, CDR1 is SEHNR and CDR2 FQNEAQ (reference sequence). V lost 7 bases and J 8 bases, leaving 27 bases between the germline ends. CDR3 sequence (DNA): TGTGCCAGCAAACGGGAAGGTGAACTAGCCGATGAAGATGAGCAGTTCTTC. Amino acids: CASKREGELADEDEQFF.

This clonotype was seen a few times. The J gene is TRBJ2-5, the V gene TRBV27; a weak D match, TRBD1 (5 bases). The CDR3 is made up of 13 amino acids. CDR1 is MNHEY and CDR2 is SMNVEV in the germline V gene (reference sequence). V gave up 6 bases and J gave up 7 bases, with 15 bases separating them. CDR3 in amino acids: CASRQTALGTQYF. CDR3 bases: TGTGCCAGCAGGCAGACAGCCCTAGGGACCCAGTACTTC.

This clonotype was recorded many times. The V call is TRBV14, the J call TRBJ1-1; D is ambiguous. Looked up from germline, CDR1 is SGHDN and CDR2 is FVKESK. CDR3 size: 13 residues. V lost 4 bases to trimming and J lost 0 bases, with 6 bases between them. CDR3 amino acids: CASSPHMNTEAFF. DNA for the CDR3: TGTGCCAGCAGCCCGCACATGAACACTGAAGCTTTCTTT.

The chain couples TRBV6-1 to TRBJ2-5; 11 nucleotides match TRBD2. The CDR3 runs to 16 residues. With V trimmed by 0 bases and J by 5 bases, 5 bases remained unmatched. CDR1 is MNHNS, CDR2 SASEGT, per germline. CDR3 protein: CASSEALLAGVETQYF. As DNA, the CDR3 is TGTGCCAGCAGTGAAGCGCTACTAGCGGGAGTTGAGACCCAGTACTTC.

Many counts were recorded for this clonotype. The CDR3 DNA reads as TGTGCCTGGAGTGTAGGGGCAGGGGCAAGGCCCCAGCATTTT. This translates into CAWSVGAGARPQHF. V gene TRBV30 combines with J gene TRBJ1-5, with a possible D match to TRBD1 (6 bases). V lost 0 bases to trimming and J lost 9 bases, with 15 bases between them. CDR1 is GTSNPN and CDR2 is SVGIG in the germline V gene (reference sequence). This CDR3 comprises 14 residues.

This chain connects TRBV10-3 to TRBJ1-3; no clear D. Germline CDR1 and CDR2: ENHRY and SYGVKD. Trimming pared 5 bases from V and 4 bases from J, leaving 15 bases between. The CDR3 runs to 15 residues. This chain's CDR3 is CAISSAPGGGNTIYF. The CDR3 bases are TGTGCCATCAGTTCGGCCCCCGGCGGAGGAAACACCATATATTTT.